This TCR beta chain was profiled in a study of T-cell memory formation after mild COVID-19. Researchers used 5'RACE with constant-segment primers to make TCR alpha and TCR beta cDNA libraries that carry sample barcodes and UMIs. TCRdb re-called the 5' RACE reads with MiXCR, one entry per CDR3 protein. The data hold fewer than 450,000 distinct CDR3 sequences, with around 20% observed a single time. This clonotype was seen only a few times. Sample: PBMCs or a T cell subset sorted from them (not recorded which). The sequence derives from an adult woman who had mild COVID-19 (a few samples of this study predate the infection). Cell type and time point are not known.

CDR3 in DNA: TGTGCCGCATCCTCAGGGGCCAGAAATTCACCCCTCCACTTT. This sequence encodes CAASSGARNSPLHF. This chain joins TRBV6-1 and TRBJ1-6; D might be TRBD1 (6 bases). This CDR3 has 14 residues. Germline CDR1 MNHNS, CDR2 SASEGT. The V end lost 11 bases, the J end lost 7 bases, and 18 bases lay between the germline ends.